Included here is one T cell receptor (beta chain) sequence, with context. The sample belongs to a study of blood T cells in healthy people across ages. A sample-barcoded 5' primer and a J-beta primer mix were used in a second PCR of roughly 6 to 11 cycles. TCRdb recomputed calls from the 5' RACE reads with MiXCR, one row per CDR3 protein. The table records just over 800,000 distinct CDR3 sequences, about 59% of them present only once. Germline-derived CDR1 and CDR2 are SGHRS and YFSETQ. The CDR3 runs 16 residues. Trimming removed 2 bases from V and 6 bases from J; junction bases left unmatched: 7. V is TRBV5-1 and J is TRBJ2-3; 12 bases map to TRBD1. The sequence came from a young man in good health. Sequencing was carried out using blood. The CDR3 sequence is CASSFTGQGARDTQYF. The CDR3 DNA follows: TGCGCCAGCAGCTTCACGGGACAGGGGGCGAGGGATACGCAGTATTTT.